This is a list of T cell receptor beta chains from one sample in a study of response to subunit inactivated influenza vaccine. In TCRdb, the RT-PCR reads were re-called with MiXCR into one record per CDR3 protein. The sample consists of some 570,000 distinct CDR3 sequences, about 11% of them appearing once. This same sample was also taken into another study, of T cells expressing NK-cell markers.

Material: PBMCs from blood, obtained on the day of vaccination. These receptors came from a man aged 45-65 years who received an inactivated influenza vaccine. Each CDR3 is given with its conserved first and last residue. The D gene is left open where the match is weak. Only part of the rows carry a size: once, few, many, or a class if the clone is expanded.

clone_size,v_call,j_call,d_call,cdr3_aa,cdr3_nt
few,TRBV11-2,TRBJ1-1,-,CASSLSDSSNTEAFF,TGTGCCAGCAGCTTATCTGACTCATCGAACACTGAAGCTTTCTTT
-,TRBV5-1,TRBJ2-6,TRBD1,CASSQGQSSGANVLTF,TGCGCCAGCAGCCAGGGACAGTCCTCTGGGGCCAACGTCCTGACTTTC
many,TRBV6-5,TRBJ2-3,-,CASSYGDGTRRADTQYF,TGTGCCAGCAGTTACGGCGACGGAACGAGGAGGGCAGATACGCAGTATTTT
-,TRBV12-3/TRBV12-4,TRBJ2-3,-,CASSLGDTSTDTQYF,TGTGCCAGCAGTTTAGGGGACACTAGCACAGATACGCAGTATTTT
few,TRBV30,TRBJ2-7,-,CAWSVRQHEQYF,TGTGCCTGGAGTGTACGGCAGCACGAGCAGTACTTC
-,TRBV7-2,TRBJ1-6,-,CASSERRRYSYNSPLHF,TGTGCCAGCAGCGAAAGGCGACGGTACTCCTATAATTCACCCCTCCACTTT
many,TRBV7-9,TRBJ2-1,-,CASSLGAGGGDNEQFF,TGTGCCAGCAGCTTAGGTGCAGGGGGAGGCGACAATGAGCAGTTCTTC
few,TRBV7-8,TRBJ2-2,-,CASSPQGGTGELFF,TGTGCCAGCAGCCCCCAAGGGGGCACCGGGGAGCTGTTTTTT
-,TRBV6-2/TRBV6-3,TRBJ2-5,TRBD2,CASESGGRGTQYF,TGTGCCAGCGAAAGCGGGGGAAGAGGGACCCAGTACTTC
-,TRBV27,TRBJ2-7,TRBD1,CASSSPGQGHYEQYF,TGTGCCAGCAGTTCGCCCGGACAGGGACACTACGAGCAGTACTTC
many,TRBV5-1,TRBJ2-3,-,CASGTGTDTQYF,TGCGCCAGCGGAACAGGGACAGATACGCAGTATTTT
-,TRBV5-1,TRBJ2-2,TRBD1,CASRQGGPGELFF,TGCGCCAGCAGACAGGGGGGCCCCGGGGAGCTGTTTTTT
-,TRBV12-3/TRBV12-4,TRBJ2-3,-,CASGRPDQLTTHTQYF,TGTGCCAGCGGCCGACCGGACCAACTCACAACTCATACGCAGTATTTT
-,TRBV7-2,TRBJ1-2,-,CASSPDGTYGYTF,TGTGCCAGCAGCCCAGACGGGACCTATGGCTACACCTTC
-,TRBV4-3,TRBJ2-7,-,CASSQEDPERAYEQYF,TGCGCCAGCAGCCAAGAGGACCCGGAGAGAGCCTACGAGCAGTACTTC
-,TRBV25-1,TRBJ2-3,-,CASSESRGSDTQYF,TGTGCCAGCAGTGAATCTCGCGGGTCAGATACGCAGTATTTT
-,TRBV6-5,TRBJ2-3,TRBD1,CASSYRDRAGDTQYF,TGTGCCAGCAGTTACAGGGACAGGGCGGGGGATACGCAGTATTTT
few,TRBV20-1,TRBJ1-1,-,CSARLRGVQNTEAFF,TGCAGTGCTAGGCTTCGGGGTGTGCAGAACACTGAAGCTTTCTTT
many,TRBV20-1,TRBJ1-6,-,CSARDRLYNSPLHF,TGCAGTGCTAGAGACCGCCTATATAATTCACCCCTCCACTTT
-,TRBV20-1,TRBJ1-1,-,CSARQTNTEAFF,TGCAGTGCGAGACAGACGAACACTGAAGCTTTCTTT
many,TRBV20-1,TRBJ2-1,-,CSARAGHNEQFF,TGCAGTGCTAGAGCGGGCCACAATGAGCAGTTCTTC
-,TRBV14,TRBJ2-7,-,CASSQVPGRPYEQYF,TGTGCCAGCAGCCAAGTTCCAGGCCGCCCCTACGAGCAGTACTTC
few,TRBV7-2,TRBJ2-5,TRBD2,CASSLTQGLAGGGTQYF,TGTGCCAGCAGCTTAACCCAGGGACTAGCGGGAGGAGGGACCCAGTACTTC
many,TRBV11-3,TRBJ1-5,TRBD1,CASSPGQLGPLSNQPQHF,TGTGCCAGCAGCCCGGGACAGCTAGGGCCCCTTAGCAATCAGCCCCAGCATTTT
few,TRBV7-6,TRBJ2-7,-,CASSLSTRYEQYF,TGTGCCAGCAGCTTATCTACTCGATACGAGCAGTACTTC
few,TRBV6-1,TRBJ2-6,-,CASTPYRPSGANVLTF,TGTGCCAGCACCCCCTACCGCCCCTCTGGGGCCAACGTCCTGACTTTC
-,TRBV7-9,TRBJ1-4,-,CASSLQDLVF,TGTGCCAGCAGCCTACAGGACTTGGTTTTT
many,TRBV5-1,TRBJ2-3,-,CASSYGGTGDTDTQYF,TGCGCCAGCAGCTATGGAGGAACAGGAGACACAGATACGCAGTATTTT
-,TRBV12-3/TRBV12-4,TRBJ1-5,-,CASTHGDGNQPQHF,TGTGCCAGCACCCATGGGGACGGCAATCAGCCCCAGCATTTT
few,TRBV18,TRBJ1-3,-,CASSPPVSGNTIYF,TGTGCCAGCTCACCACCGGTCTCTGGAAACACCATATATTTT
-,TRBV4-3,TRBJ2-1,TRBD2,CASSQDPSGRDNEQFF,TGCGCCAGCAGCCAAGATCCTAGCGGGAGGGACAATGAGCAGTTCTTC
-,TRBV5-1,TRBJ2-7,TRBD1,CASSPVGQGIEQYF,TGCGCCAGCAGCCCTGTGGGACAGGGAATCGAGCAGTACTTC
few,TRBV7-9,TRBJ2-1,-,CASSNPGPSSYNEQFF,TGTGCCAGCAGCAACCCGGGACCGAGCTCCTACAATGAGCAGTTCTTC
few,TRBV7-2,TRBJ1-2,-,CASSEQQGNYGYTF,TGTGCCAGCAGCGAACAGCAGGGTAACTATGGCTACACCTTC
-,TRBV6-5,TRBJ1-3,TRBD1,CASSYSTQGASGNTIYF,TGTGCCAGCAGTTACTCGACGCAGGGGGCGTCTGGAAACACCATATATTTT
-,TRBV18,TRBJ2-7,-,CASSLGYAGSLYEQYF,TGTGCCAGCTCCCTGGGTTACGCGGGGTCCCTCTACGAGCAGTACTTC
few,TRBV12-3/TRBV12-4,TRBJ2-1,-,CASSFGRDEQFF,TGTGCCAGCAGTTTTGGGCGGGATGAGCAGTTCTTC
-,TRBV10-2,TRBJ2-7,TRBD1,CASGDRESYEQYF,TGCGCCAGCGGAGACAGGGAGTCCTACGAGCAGTACTTC
-,TRBV20-1,TRBJ2-3,-,CSARRLPDSSFSSTDTQYF,TGCAGTGCTAGACGCCTCCCGGACAGTTCCTTCTCTAGCACAGATACGCAGTATTTT
few,TRBV29-1,TRBJ2-1,TRBD2,CSGEGRGGHNNEQFF,TGCAGTGGCGAGGGTCGGGGGGGCCACAACAATGAGCAGTTCTTC
-,TRBV5-1,TRBJ2-7,TRBD2,CASSLESSGRSYEQYF,TGCGCCAGCAGCTTGGAATCTAGCGGGAGGAGCTACGAGCAGTACTTC
few,TRBV6-1,TRBJ1-6,-,CASRESGQYNSPLHF,TGTGCCAGCAGGGAATCCGGACAGTATAATTCACCCCTCCACTTT
-,TRBV12-3/TRBV12-4,TRBJ2-3,-,CASSDPQGHTDTQYF,TGTGCCAGCAGTGACCCCCAGGGGCACACAGATACGCAGTATTTT
-,TRBV6-1,TRBJ2-1,TRBD2,CASSAPIAGSRDEQFF,TGTGCCAGCAGTGCCCCCATAGCGGGGTCGAGGGATGAGCAGTTCTTC
few,TRBV7-8,TRBJ2-1,-,CASAKGLRWSSYNEQFF,TGTGCCAGCGCCAAGGGACTGCGATGGAGCTCCTACAATGAGCAGTTCTTC
-,TRBV10-3,TRBJ2-7,-,CAIRGEPFSSYEQYF,TGTGCCATCAGGGGGGAGCCGTTTAGCTCCTACGAGCAGTACTTC
few,TRBV5-1,TRBJ2-5,TRBD2,CASSAGRSGETQYF,TGCGCCAGCAGCGCCGGGAGGTCTGGAGAGACCCAGTACTTC
few,TRBV27,TRBJ2-1,-,CASSLSHYNEQFF,TGTGCCAGCAGTTTATCGCACTACAATGAGCAGTTCTTC
few,TRBV6-1,TRBJ1-4,TRBD1,CASRVRDRDEKLFF,TGTGCCAGCAGAGTCCGGGACAGGGATGAAAAACTGTTTTTT
many,TRBV5-1,TRBJ2-7,-,CASRGLTGRSYEQYF,TGCGCCAGCAGGGGACTGACAGGTCGTTCCTACGAGCAGTACTTC
-,TRBV28,TRBJ2-7,TRBD2,CASIGTSGPYEQYF,TGTGCCAGCATTGGGACTAGCGGTCCCTACGAGCAGTACTTC
-,TRBV11-2,TRBJ2-2,-,CASSLGPIKTGELFF,TGTGCCAGCAGCTTAGGGCCAATTAAAACCGGGGAGCTGTTTTTT
-,TRBV5-6,TRBJ2-1,TRBD1,CASSKRTGPRANEQFF,TGTGCCAGCAGCAAACGGACAGGGCCAAGGGCCAATGAGCAGTTCTTC
few,TRBV10-3,TRBJ1-2,-,CALGGQGLNYGYTF,TGTGCCCTAGGAGGGCAGGGGCTGAACTATGGCTACACCTTC
once,TRBV20-1,TRBJ2-1,TRBD2,CSAREPWEREGVF,TGCAGTGCTAGAGAACCTTGGGAGCGGGAGGGTGTCTTC